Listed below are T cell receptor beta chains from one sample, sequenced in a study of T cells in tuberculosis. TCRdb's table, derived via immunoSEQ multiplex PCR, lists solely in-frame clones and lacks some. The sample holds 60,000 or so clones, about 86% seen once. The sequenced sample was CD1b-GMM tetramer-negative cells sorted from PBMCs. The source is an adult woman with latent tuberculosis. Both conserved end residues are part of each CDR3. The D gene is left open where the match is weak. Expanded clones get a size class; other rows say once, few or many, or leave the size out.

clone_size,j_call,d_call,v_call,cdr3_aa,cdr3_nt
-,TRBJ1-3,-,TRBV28,CASMQRGPYSGNTIYF,TGTGCCAGCATGCAAAGGGGTCCTTACTCTGGAAACACCATATATTTT
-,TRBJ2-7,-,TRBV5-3,CARSLAGGGKEQYF,TGTGCCAGAAGCTTGGCCGGGGGAGGAAAAGAGCAGTACTTC
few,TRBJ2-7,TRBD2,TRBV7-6,CASSLTGGDYEQYF,TGTGCCAGCAGCTTAACTGGGGGGGACTACGAGCAGTACTTC
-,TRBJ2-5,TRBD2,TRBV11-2,CASSSEQSGIRETQYF,TGTGCCAGCAGTTCAGAGCAAAGCGGGATTAGGGAGACCCAGTACTTC
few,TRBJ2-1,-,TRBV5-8,CASSLAGDEQFF,TGTGCCAGCAGCTTGGCGGGGGATGAGCAGTTCTTC
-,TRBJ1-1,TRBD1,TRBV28,CASSSRVRGLNTEAFF,TGTGCCAGCAGTAGCCGGGTCAGGGGGTTGAACACTGAAGCTTTCTTT
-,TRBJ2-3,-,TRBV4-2,CASSQSSVSTDTQYF,TGTGCCAGCAGCCAATCTAGCGTTAGCACAGATACGCAGTATTTT
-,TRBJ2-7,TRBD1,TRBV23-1,CASLDRVGCEQYF,TGCGCCAGCCTCGACAGGGTGGGCTGCGAGCAGTACTTC
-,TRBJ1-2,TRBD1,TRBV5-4,CASSLVRGPDGYTF,TGTGCCAGCAGCTTGGTCAGGGGGCCAGATGGCTACACCTTC
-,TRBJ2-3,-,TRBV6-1,CASSVGGRADTQYF,TGTGCCAGCAGTGTCGGGGGGCGGGCGGATACGCAGTATTTT
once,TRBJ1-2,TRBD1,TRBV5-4,CASNDDREYGYTF,TGTGCCAGCAACGATGACAGGGAGTATGGCTACACCTTC
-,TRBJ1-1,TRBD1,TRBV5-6,CASSLGRGQWTEAFF,TGTGCCAGCAGCTTGGGAAGGGGGCAATGGACTGAAGCTTTCTTT
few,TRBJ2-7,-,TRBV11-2,CASSLIQLQGYEQYF,TGTGCCAGCAGCTTAATCCAACTTCAGGGATACGAGCAGTACTTC
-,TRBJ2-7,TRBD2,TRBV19,CASSAGGDHEQYF,TGTGCCAGTAGTGCCGGGGGGGACCACGAGCAGTACTTC
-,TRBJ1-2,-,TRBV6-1,CASSGAINYGYTF,TGTGCCAGCAGTGGCGCAATTAACTATGGCTACACCTTC
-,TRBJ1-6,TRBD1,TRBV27,CASSPLRTGNSPLHF,TGTGCCAGCAGTCCCCTCAGGACAGGGAATTCACCCCTCCACTTT
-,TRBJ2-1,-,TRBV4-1,CASSSGGEEQFF,TGCGCCAGCAGCTCCGGAGGGGAGGAGCAGTTCTTC
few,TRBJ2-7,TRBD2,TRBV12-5,CASGWREFIDEQYF,TGTGCTAGTGGTTGGCGGGAGTTTATCGACGAGCAGTACTTC
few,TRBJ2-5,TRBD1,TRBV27,CASSLGTGPKTQYF,TGTGCCAGCAGTTTGGGGACAGGCCCGAAGACCCAGTACTTC
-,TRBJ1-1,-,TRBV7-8,CASSLLAGVNTEAFF,TGTGCCAGCAGCTTATTGGCAGGGGTAAACACTGAAGCTTTCTTT
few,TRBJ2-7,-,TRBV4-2,CASSQDGRNEQYF,TGTGCCAGCAGCCAAGACGGGAGAAACGAGCAGTACTTC
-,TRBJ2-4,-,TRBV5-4,CASSLSSGNDIQYF,TGTGCCAGCAGCTTGAGCTCGGGAAATGACATTCAGTACTTC
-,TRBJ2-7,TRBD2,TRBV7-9,CASSQTSDEQYF,TGTGCCAGCAGCCAGACTAGCGACGAGCAGTACTTC
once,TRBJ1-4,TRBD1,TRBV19,CASSIRQGGKLFF,TGTGCCAGTAGTATTCGACAGGGAGGAAAACTGTTTTTT
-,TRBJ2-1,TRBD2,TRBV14,CASSQEVLAGAYEQFF,TGTGCCAGCAGCCAAGAAGTACTAGCGGGAGCGTATGAGCAGTTCTTC
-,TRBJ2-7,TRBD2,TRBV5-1,CASSSSGTSSGYEQYF,TGCGCCAGCAGCTCCTCTGGGACTAGCAGTGGCTACGAGCAGTACTTC
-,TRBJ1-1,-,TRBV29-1,CSTDAGRSLRTEAFF,TGCAGCACGGACGCGGGTAGGAGCTTGAGGACTGAAGCTTTCTTT
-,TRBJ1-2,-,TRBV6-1,CASSEESGDGYTF,TGTGCCAGCAGTGAAGAGTCCGGGGATGGCTACACCTTC
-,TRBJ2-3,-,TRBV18,CASSPPGFGVGDTQYF,TGTGCCAGCTCACCACCGGGTTTCGGGGTTGGAGATACGCAGTATTTT
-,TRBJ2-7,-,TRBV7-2,CASSPGNREYEQYF,TGTGCCAGCAGCCCCGGGAACAGGGAGTACGAGCAGTACTTC
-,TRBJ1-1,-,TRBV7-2,CASSLEHRANTEAFF,TGTGCCAGCAGCTTAGAGCACAGGGCGAACACTGAAGCTTTCTTT
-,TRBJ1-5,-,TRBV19,CASSIVSSNQPQHF,TGTGCCAGTAGTATAGTCAGTAGCAATCAGCCCCAGCATTTT
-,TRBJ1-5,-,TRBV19,CASSIPHSNQPQHF,TGTGCCAGTAGTATCCCCCATAGCAATCAGCCCCAGCATTTT
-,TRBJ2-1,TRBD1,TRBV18,CASSRQGSLVNEQFF,TGTGCCAGCTCACGACAGGGAAGTCTGGTGAATGAGCAGTTCTTC
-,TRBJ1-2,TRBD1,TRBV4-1,CASSQQTGIYGYTF,TGCGCCAGCAGCCAACAGACAGGGATCTATGGCTACACCTTC
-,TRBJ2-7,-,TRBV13,CASSEDGGYEQYF,TGTGCCAGCAGTGAAGATGGAGGGTACGAGCAGTACTTC
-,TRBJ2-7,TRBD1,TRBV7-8,CASSAQSRDRGGEQYF,TGTGCCAGCAGCGCCCAGTCCCGGGACAGGGGAGGAGAGCAGTACTTC
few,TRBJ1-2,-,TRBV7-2,CASSLDRSGYTF,TGTGCCAGCAGCTTAGACAGGTCTGGCTACACCTTC
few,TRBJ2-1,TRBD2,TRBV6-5,CASSYPGTSGRNEQFF,TGTGCCAGCAGTTACCCTGGGACTAGCGGGAGGAATGAGCAGTTCTTC
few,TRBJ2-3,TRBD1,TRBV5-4,CASSLDRGHTDTQYF,TGTGCCAGCAGCTTGGACAGGGGTCACACAGATACGCAGTATTTT
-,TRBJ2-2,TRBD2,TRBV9,CASSALGLAGDGELFF,TGTGCCAGCAGCGCCTTGGGACTAGCGGGAGACGGGGAGCTGTTTTTT
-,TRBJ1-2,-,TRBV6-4,CASSDSPGQGLRNGYTF,TGTGCCAGCAGTGACTCCCCGGGCCAGGGTCTAAGGAATGGCTACACCTTC
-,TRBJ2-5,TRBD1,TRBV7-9,CASSARTGGETQYF,TGTGCCAGCAGCGCAAGGACAGGGGGAGAGACCCAGTACTTC
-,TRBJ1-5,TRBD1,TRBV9,CASSTSDRQPQHF,TGTGCCAGCAGCACTTCGGACAGGCAGCCCCAGCATTTT
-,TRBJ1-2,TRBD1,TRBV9,CASSSVTGGGGYTF,TGTGCCAGCAGCTCAGTGACAGGGGGGGGCGGCTACACCTTC
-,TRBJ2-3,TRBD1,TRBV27,CASSPTLMTGTGSDTQYF,TGTGCCAGCAGCCCGACCCTAATGACAGGGACGGGTTCAGATACGCAGTATTTT
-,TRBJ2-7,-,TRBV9,CASSFDGSSYEQYF,TGTGCCAGCAGCTTCGACGGGAGCTCCTACGAGCAGTACTTC
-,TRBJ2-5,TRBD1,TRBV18,CASSRDRIQETQYF,TGTGCCAGCTCCCGGGACAGAATCCAAGAGACCCAGTACTTC
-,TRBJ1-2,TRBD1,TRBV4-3,CASSQDQQGYGYTF,TGCGCCAGCAGCCAAGATCAACAGGGGTATGGCTACACCTTC
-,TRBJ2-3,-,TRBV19,CASSSTRSDTQYF,TGTGCCAGTAGCTCTACTAGATCAGATACGCAGTATTTT
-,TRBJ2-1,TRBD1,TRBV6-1,CASSEKGQGAVLRRFF,TGTGCCAGCAGTGAAAAAGGACAGGGGGCTGTCCTGCGGAGGTTCTTC
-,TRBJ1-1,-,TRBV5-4,CASSPKTDNTEAFF,TGTGCCAGCAGCCCAAAGACAGACAACACTGAAGCTTTCTTT
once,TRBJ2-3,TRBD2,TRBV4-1,CASSQGAGGTDTQYF,TGCGCCAGCAGCCAAGGGGCGGGGGGCACAGATACGCAGTATTTT
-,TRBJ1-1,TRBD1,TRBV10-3,CAISDLGQGDTEAFF,TGTGCCATCAGTGACCTGGGACAGGGGGACACTGAAGCTTTCTTT
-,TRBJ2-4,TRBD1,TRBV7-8,CASSLGGRGRDRVIRKNIQYF,TGTGCCAGCAGCTTAGGGGGGCGGGGCCGGGACAGGGTAATTCGAAAAAACATTCAGTACTTC
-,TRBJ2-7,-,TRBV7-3,CASSLWQGLSYEQYF,TGTGCCAGCAGCTTATGGCAGGGCCTCTCCTACGAGCAGTACTTC
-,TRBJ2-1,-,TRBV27,CASSFRQSSYNEQFF,TGTGCCAGCAGTTTCCGACAGAGCTCCTACAATGAGCAGTTCTTC